Sequencing of this T cell receptor (beta chain) was carried out in a study of shared clonotypes between healthy human individuals. Study in general: Samples came from a couple of female and three male donors aged 18 to 49. Study results and limitations: Estimated richness values were generally larger in naive subsets than in memory subsets.

Trimming removed 3 bases from V and 3 bases from J; junction bases left unmatched: 6. The CDR3 loop spans 15 amino acids. Germline CDR1 reads SGDLS; CDR2 reads YYNGEE. About this clone: The antigen remains unidentified.

Naive CD8 isolation took CD45RO-negative cells positively selected for CCR7 and excluded terminally differentiated effector memory CD45RA+ cells. Every contributor of samples was a Caucasian grown-up residing in Nashville, Tennessee. Genomic DNA per cell subset filled all wells of several immunoSEQ plates. Sequencing used immunoSEQ multiplex PCR; TCRdb keeps in-frame clones, though not all of them. The sample yields about 800,000 clones, about 97% seen once. The TCR comes from a man aged 30-40 years in good health. The sample was naive CD8+ T cells sorted from blood. The chain has TRBV9 and TRBJ2-1; 7 bases align to TRBD2. The CDR3 DNA is TGTGCCAGCAGCGCCCCTAGCGGTTACTACAATGAGCAGTTCTTC. Protein sequence: CASSAPSGYYNEQFF.